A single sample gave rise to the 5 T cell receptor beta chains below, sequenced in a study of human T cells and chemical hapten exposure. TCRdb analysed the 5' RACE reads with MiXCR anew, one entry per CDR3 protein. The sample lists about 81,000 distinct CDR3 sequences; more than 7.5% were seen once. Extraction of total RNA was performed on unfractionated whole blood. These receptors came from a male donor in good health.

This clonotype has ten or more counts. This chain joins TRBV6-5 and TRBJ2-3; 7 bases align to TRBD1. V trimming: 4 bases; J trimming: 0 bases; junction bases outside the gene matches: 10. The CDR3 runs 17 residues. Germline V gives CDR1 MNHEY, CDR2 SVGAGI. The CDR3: CASSSKTGPLSTDTQYF. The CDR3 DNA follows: TGTGCCAGCAGTTCAAAGACAGGGCCCCTTAGCACAGATACGCAGTATTTT.

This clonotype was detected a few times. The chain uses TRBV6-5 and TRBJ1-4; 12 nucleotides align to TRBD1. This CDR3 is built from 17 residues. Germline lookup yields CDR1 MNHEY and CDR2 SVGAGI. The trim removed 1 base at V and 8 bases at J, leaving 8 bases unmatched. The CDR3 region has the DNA TGTGCCAGCAGTTACTGGGGACAGGGGGCAGCGGGCGAAAAACTGTTTTTT. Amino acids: CASSYWGQGAAGEKLFF.

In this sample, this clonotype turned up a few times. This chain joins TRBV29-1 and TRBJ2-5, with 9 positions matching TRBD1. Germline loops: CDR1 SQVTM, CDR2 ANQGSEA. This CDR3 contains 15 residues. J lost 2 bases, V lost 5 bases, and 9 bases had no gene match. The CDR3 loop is CSVPWDRAFQETQYF. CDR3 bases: TGCAGCGTTCCGTGGGACAGGGCCTTTCAAGAGACCCAGTACTTC.

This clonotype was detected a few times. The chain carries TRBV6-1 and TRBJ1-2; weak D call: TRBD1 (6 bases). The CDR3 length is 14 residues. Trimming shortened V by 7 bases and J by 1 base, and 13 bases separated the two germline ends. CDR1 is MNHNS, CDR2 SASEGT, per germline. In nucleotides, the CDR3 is TGTGCCAGCATGGGAACAGGGATTAACTATGGCTACACCTTC. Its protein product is CASMGTGINYGYTF.

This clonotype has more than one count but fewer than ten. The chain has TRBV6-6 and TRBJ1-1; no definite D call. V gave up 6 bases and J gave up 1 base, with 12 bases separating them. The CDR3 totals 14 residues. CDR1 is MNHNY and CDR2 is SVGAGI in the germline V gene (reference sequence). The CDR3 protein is CASSKAHANTEAFF. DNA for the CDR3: TGTGCCAGCAGCAAGGCACACGCGAACACTGAAGCTTTCTTT.